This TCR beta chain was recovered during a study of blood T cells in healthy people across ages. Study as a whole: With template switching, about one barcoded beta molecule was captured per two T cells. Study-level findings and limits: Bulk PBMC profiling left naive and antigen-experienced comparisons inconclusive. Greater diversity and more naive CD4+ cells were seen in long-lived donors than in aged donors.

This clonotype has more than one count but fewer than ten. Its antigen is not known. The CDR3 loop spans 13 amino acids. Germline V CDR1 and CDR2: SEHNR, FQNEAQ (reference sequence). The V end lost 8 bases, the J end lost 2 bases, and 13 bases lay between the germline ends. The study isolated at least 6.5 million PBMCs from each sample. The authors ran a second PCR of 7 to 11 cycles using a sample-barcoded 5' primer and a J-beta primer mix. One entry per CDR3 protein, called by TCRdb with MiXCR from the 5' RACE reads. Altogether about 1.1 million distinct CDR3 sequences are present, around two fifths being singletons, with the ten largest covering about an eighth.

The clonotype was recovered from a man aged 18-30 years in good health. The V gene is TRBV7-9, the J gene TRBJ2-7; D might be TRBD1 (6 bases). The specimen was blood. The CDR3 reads CASADRQAYEQYF. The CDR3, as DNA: TGTGCCAGCGCTGATCGACAGGCCTACGAGCAGTACTTC. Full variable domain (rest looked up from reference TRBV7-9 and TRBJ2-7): DTGVSQNPRHKITKRGQNVTFRCDPISEHNRLYWYRQTLGQGPEFLTYFQNEAQLEKSRLLSDRFSAERPKGSFSTLEIQRTEQGDSAMYLCASADRQAYEQYFGPGTRLTVT.